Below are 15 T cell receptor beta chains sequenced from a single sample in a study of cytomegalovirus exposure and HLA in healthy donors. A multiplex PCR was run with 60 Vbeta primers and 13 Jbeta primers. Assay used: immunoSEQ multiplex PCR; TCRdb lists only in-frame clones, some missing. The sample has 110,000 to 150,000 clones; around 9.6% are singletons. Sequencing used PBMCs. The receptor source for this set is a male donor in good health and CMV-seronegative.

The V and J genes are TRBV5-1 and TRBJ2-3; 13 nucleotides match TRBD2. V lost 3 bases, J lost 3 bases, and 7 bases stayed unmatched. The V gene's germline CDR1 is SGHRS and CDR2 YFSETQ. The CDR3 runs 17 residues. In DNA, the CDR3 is TGCGCCAGCAGCTGGGCCCGGACTAGCGGGAGTACAGATACGCAGTATTTT. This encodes CASSWARTSGSTDTQYF. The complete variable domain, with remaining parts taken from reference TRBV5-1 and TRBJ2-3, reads KAGVTQTPRYLIKTRGQQVTLSCSPISGHRSVSWYQQTPGQGLQFLFEYFSETQRNKGNFPGRFSGRQFSNSRSEMNVSTLELGDSALYLCASSWARTSGSTDTQYFGPGTRLTVL.

The CDR3 loop reads CASSQDIAAHFPVNEQFF. In nucleotides, the CDR3 is TGCGCCAGCAGCCAAGATATAGCCGCCCACTTTCCCGTCAATGAGCAGTTCTTC. The genes are TRBV4-3 and TRBJ2-1; D remains unclear. V was pared by 0 bases and J by 6 bases, with 21 bases between. Germline V CDR1 and CDR2: LGHNA, YSLEER. This CDR3 spans 18 amino acids.

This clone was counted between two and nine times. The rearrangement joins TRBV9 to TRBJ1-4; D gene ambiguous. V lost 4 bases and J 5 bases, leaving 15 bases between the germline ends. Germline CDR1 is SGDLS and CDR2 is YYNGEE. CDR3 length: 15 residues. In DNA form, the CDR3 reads TGTGCCAGCAGCCCCCGAGCGCAACTAAATGAAAAACTGTTTTTT. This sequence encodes CASSPRAQLNEKLFF.

For the CDR3, the DNA is TGTGCCAGCTCACCACCCGAGATGCAGGGGGACAAACTGTTTTTT. Translated: CASSPPEMQGDKLFF. The chain couples TRBV18 to TRBJ1-4, with 7 bases lining up with TRBD1. CDR3 length equals 15 residues. V gave up 0 bases and J gave up 11 bases; unmatched junction bases: 9. Germline lookup yields CDR1 KGHSH and CDR2 LQKENI.

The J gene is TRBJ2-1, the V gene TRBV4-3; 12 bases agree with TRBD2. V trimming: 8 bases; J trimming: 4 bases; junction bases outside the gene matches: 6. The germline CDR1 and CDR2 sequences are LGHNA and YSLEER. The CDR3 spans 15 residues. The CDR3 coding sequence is TGCGCCAGCGGCCCCGGACTAGCGGGGTACAATGAGCAGTTCTTC. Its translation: CASGPGLAGYNEQFF.

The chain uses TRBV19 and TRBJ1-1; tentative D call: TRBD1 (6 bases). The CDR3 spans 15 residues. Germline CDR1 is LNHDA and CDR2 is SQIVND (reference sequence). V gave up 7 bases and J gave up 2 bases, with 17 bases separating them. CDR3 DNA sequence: TGTGCCAGTACCTCCCAGGGCAGGGGTAACACTGAAGCTTTCTTT. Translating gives CASTSQGRGNTEAFF.

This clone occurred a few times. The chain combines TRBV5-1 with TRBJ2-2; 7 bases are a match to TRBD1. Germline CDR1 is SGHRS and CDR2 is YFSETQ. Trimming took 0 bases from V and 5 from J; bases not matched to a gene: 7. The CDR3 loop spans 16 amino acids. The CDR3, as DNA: TGCGCCAGCAGCTTGGTTTTGGACAGGTGGACCGGGGAGCTGTTTTTT. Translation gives CASSLVLDRWTGELFF.

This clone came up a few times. CDR3 coding DNA: TGTGCCAGCAGGGACTTAACAGGGGTTTCAGGAAACACCATATATTTT. This sequence encodes CASRDLTGVSGNTIYF. The rearrangement joins TRBV6-6 to TRBJ1-3; TRBD1 matches 7 bases. CDR3 size: 16 residues. CDR1 and CDR2 (germline): MNHNY, SVGAGI (reference sequence). V dropped 6 bases and J dropped 4; count of bases not matched to a gene: 12.

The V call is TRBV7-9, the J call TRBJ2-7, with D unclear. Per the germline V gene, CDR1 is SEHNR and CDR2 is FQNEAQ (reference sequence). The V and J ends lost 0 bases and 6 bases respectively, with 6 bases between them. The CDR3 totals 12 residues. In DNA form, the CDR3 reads TGTGCCAGCAGCTTAGCGCGCGCCGAGCAGTACTTC. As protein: CASSLARAEQYF.

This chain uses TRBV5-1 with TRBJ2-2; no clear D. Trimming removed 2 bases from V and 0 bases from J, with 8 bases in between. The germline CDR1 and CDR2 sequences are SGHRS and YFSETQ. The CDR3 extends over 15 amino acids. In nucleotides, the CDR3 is TGCGCCAGCAGCTTCGGCAGCGCGAACACCGGGGAGCTGTTTTTT. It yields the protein CASSFGSANTGELFF. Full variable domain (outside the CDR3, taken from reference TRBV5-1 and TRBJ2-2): KAGVTQTPRYLIKTRGQQVTLSCSPISGHRSVSWYQQTPGQGLQFLFEYFSETQRNKGNFPGRFSGRQFSNSRSEMNVSTLELGDSALYLCASSFGSANTGELFFGEGSRLTVL.

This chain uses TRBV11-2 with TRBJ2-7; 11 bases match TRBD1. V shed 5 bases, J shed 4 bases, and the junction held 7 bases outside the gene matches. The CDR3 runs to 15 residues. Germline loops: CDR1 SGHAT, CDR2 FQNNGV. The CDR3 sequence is CASSKGQGAKYEQYF. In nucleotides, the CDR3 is TGTGCCAGCAGCAAAGGACAGGGGGCTAAGTACGAGCAGTACTTC.

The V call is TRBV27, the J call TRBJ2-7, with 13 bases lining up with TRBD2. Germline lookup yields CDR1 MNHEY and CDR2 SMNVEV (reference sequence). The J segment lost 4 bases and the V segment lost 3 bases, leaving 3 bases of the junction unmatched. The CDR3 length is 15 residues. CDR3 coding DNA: TGTGCCAGCAGTTTCACTAGCGGGGGGGCGTACGAGCAGTACTTC. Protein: CASSFTSGGAYEQYF.

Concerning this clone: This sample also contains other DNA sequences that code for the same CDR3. The CDR3 DNA is TGTGCCAGCAGTCCCGGGACAGCGAACACCGGGGAGCTGTTTTTT. As protein: CASSPGTANTGELFF. V and J are TRBV6-5 and TRBJ2-2, with TRBD1 identical over 7 bases. This CDR3 region has 15 residues. With 5 bases clipped from V and 0 bases from J, the junction kept 3 bases outside the gene matches. Germline-derived CDR1 and CDR2 are MNHEY and SVGAGI.

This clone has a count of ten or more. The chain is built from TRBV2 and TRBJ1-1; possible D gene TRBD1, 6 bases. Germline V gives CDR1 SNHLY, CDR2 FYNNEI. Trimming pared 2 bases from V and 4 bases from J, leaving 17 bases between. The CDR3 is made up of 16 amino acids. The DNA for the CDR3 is TGTGCCAGCAGTGAAATCCCCCAGGGGTCGGCCACTGAAGCTTTCTTT. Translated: CASSEIPQGSATEAFF.

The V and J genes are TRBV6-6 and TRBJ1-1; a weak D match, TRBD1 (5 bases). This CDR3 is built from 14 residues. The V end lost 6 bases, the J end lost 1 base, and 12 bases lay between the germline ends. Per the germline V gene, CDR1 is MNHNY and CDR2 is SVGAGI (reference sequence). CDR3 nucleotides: TGTGCCAGCAGCCCCCTGGGGCAGAACACTGAAGCTTTCTTT. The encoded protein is CASSPLGQNTEAFF.